These 27 T cell receptor beta chains were all obtained from the same sample, sequenced in a study of T cell repertoires in cytomegalovirus infection. TCRdb redid the calling of the reads with MiXCR, one entry per CDR3 protein. The sample consists of approximately 700,000 distinct CDR3 sequences, under 40% of them appearing once. Sequencing was done on a sample of PBMCs. The receptor set was obtained from a human donor in good health (CMV status not recorded). Some clones in this sample may be carry-over from other donors' samples.

The chain combines TRBV7-1 with TRBJ2-5; D gene ambiguous. TRBV7-1 is recorded as an ORF, its role being uncertain. CDR3 length: 15 amino acids. Trimming took 5 bases from V and 4 from J, leaving 17 bases between them. The CDR3 DNA reads TGTGCCAGCAGCCAGCAGGAAGGGCTGGGAGAGACCCAGTACTTC. Translated, it gives CASSQQEGLGETQYF.

V usage is TRBV28 and J usage is TRBJ1-2; D is ambiguous. Trimming cost V 4 bases and J 9 bases, with 15 bases left between them. The CDR3 consists of 13 residues. CDR1 is MDHEN and CDR2 is SYDVKM in the germline V gene. The CDR3 region is CASSSTARGRYTF. The CDR3 nucleotides are TGTGCCAGCAGTTCGACCGCCCGAGGTCGCTACACCTTC.

This clonotype was counted once. The chain carries TRBV5-3 and TRBJ2-5; D gene ambiguous. TRBV5-3 is sorted into the ORF group, with uncertain function. This CDR3 has 15 residues. V lost 0 bases to trimming and J lost 3 bases, with 12 bases between them. CDR3 in DNA: TGTGCCAGAAGCTTGGAGGGAAAAAAGGAAGAGACCCAGTACTTC. This translates into CARSLEGKKEETQYF.

CDR3: CASSGRVDTQYF. DNA of the CDR3: TGTGCCAGCAGTGGGCGCGTAGATACGCAGTATTTT. The chain recombines TRBV6-1 with TRBJ2-3; D is unresolved. Germline CDR1 is MNHNS and CDR2 is SASEGT. The CDR3 has 12 residues. Trimming pared 4 bases from V and 5 bases from J, leaving 7 bases between.

This clonotype came up many times. The gene calls are TRBV7-8 and TRBJ1-1; D ambiguous. Germline V gene sequence: CDR1 SGHVS, CDR2 FQNEAQ. Trimming removed 5 bases from V and 2 bases from J, with 21 bases in between. This CDR3 is built from 17 residues. The CDR3 DNA follows: TGTGCCAGCAGCCAACGGTCGAGGGTAGTCGGAAACACTGAAGCTTTCTTT. It encodes CASSQRSRVVGNTEAFF.

The chain has TRBV7-2 and TRBJ2-1; 7 bases fit TRBD2. The CDR3 runs 16 residues. The germline gives CDR1 SGHTA, CDR2 FQGNSA. The J segment lost 2 bases and the V segment lost 4 bases, leaving 8 bases of the junction unmatched. This CDR3 reads CASSSLGGSPYNEQFF. CDR3 nucleotide sequence: TGTGCCAGCAGCTCCTTGGGCGGGAGTCCCTACAATGAGCAGTTCTTC.

The chain recombines TRBV6-5 with TRBJ2-7; TRBD1 is a possible D gene (5 bases). The CDR3 is 13 amino acids. From germline, CDR1 is MNHEY and CDR2 SVGAGI. Trimming cost V 0 bases and J 3 bases, with 6 bases left between them. The CDR3: CASSYSTVYEQYF. CDR3 coding DNA: TGTGCCAGCAGTTACTCGACAGTCTACGAGCAGTACTTC.

Comment on this clonotype: Because the CDR3 is missing its conserved closing phenylalanine or tryptophan, this is likely a read error. This rearrangement joins TRBV28 to TRBJ2-5, with 7 bases identical to TRBD2. CDR1 is MDHEN, CDR2 SYDVKM, per germline. Trimming cost V 5 bases and J 5 bases; bases outside gene matches: 5. The CDR3 covers 13 residues. CDR3 region: CASSSGKMETQYL. The CDR3 coding sequence is TGTGCCAGCAGTAGCGGGAAGATGGAGACCCAGTACTTA.

The gene calls are TRBV18 and TRBJ1-1; perhaps TRBD1 as D (5 bases). Trimming shortened V by 3 bases and J by 10 bases, and 9 bases separated the two germline ends. The CDR3 loop spans 11 amino acids. Germline CDR1 is KGHSH and CDR2 is LQKENI. The CDR3 sequence is CASSPGGGAFF. In nucleotides, the CDR3 is TGTGCCAGCTCACCGGGTGGGGGAGCTTTCTTT. Using reference TRBV18 and TRBJ1-1 for the parts outside the CDR3, the full variable domain is NAGVMQNPRHLVRRRGQEARLRCSPMKGHSHVYWYRQLPEEGLKFMVYLQKENIIDESGMPKERFSAEFPKEGPSILRIQQVVRGDSAAYFCASSPGGGAFFGQGTRLTVV.

The gene calls are TRBV7-3 and TRBJ2-1, with D hard to call. Germline V lookup: CDR1 SGHTA, CDR2 FQGTGA. The CDR3 is 14 amino acids. V dropped 4 bases and J dropped 8 bases, with 15 bases sitting between them. DNA of the CDR3: TGTGCCAGCAGCTCCGGACCTTCAAGGGATGAGCAGTTCTTC. It specifies CASSSGPSRDEQFF. The full variable domain, its missing parts supplied by reference TRBV7-3 and TRBJ2-1, is GAGVSQTPSNKVTEKGKYVELRCDPISGHTALYWYRQSLGQGPEFLIYFQGTGAADDSGLPNDRFFAVRPEGSVSTLKIQRTERGDSAVYLCASSSGPSRDEQFFGPGTRLTVL.

This chain connects TRBV28 to TRBJ1-4, with 7 bases fitting TRBD1. The CDR3 loop spans 15 amino acids. The trim removed 6 bases at V and 4 bases at J, leaving 8 bases unmatched. In germline, CDR1 is MDHEN, CDR2 SYDVKM. In nucleotides, the CDR3 is TGTGCCAGCAGACCAGACAGGGCGATTAATGAAAAACTGTTTTTT. It specifies CASRPDRAINEKLFF. The full variable domain, completed using reference TRBV28 and TRBJ1-4, is DVKVTQSSRYLVKRTGEKVFLECVQDMDHENMFWYRQDPGLGLRLIYFSYDVKMKEKGDIPEGYSVSREKKERFSLILESASTNQTSMYLCASRPDRAINEKLFFGSGTQLSVL.

This chain joins TRBV18 and TRBJ2-5; perhaps TRBD1 as D (6 bases). From germline, CDR1 is KGHSH and CDR2 LQKENI. This CDR3 region has 14 residues. Trimming removed 0 bases from V and 5 bases from J, with 10 bases in between. CDR3 bases: TGTGCCAGCTCACCACCCGGGACAAGCGAGACCCAGTACTTC. Translated, it gives CASSPPGTSETQYF.

The sample holds one count of this clonotype. The J gene is TRBJ2-7, the V gene TRBV10-2; D possibly corresponds to TRBD1 (6 bases). The CDR3 loop spans 13 amino acids. The V gene lost 10 bases and the J gene lost 0 bases, with 13 bases spanning the gap. Germline CDR1 is WSHSY and CDR2 is SAAADI. CDR3 DNA sequence: TGCGCCATCAGGGACACTAGCTCCTACGAGCAGTACTTC. Translation gives CAIRDTSSYEQYF.

This clonotype showed up many times. Being one base from a much bigger clone, this may be a read error. The chain combines TRBV7-6 with TRBJ2-1; tentative D call: TRBD2 (6 bases). The CDR3 is 13 amino acids. Germline CDR1 SGHVS, CDR2 FNYEAQ. V was shortened by 4 bases and J by 5 bases, with 9 bases between the two germline ends. The CDR3 protein is CASSSGLHNEQFF. In DNA form, the CDR3 reads TGTGCCAGCAGCTCGGGACTCCACAATGAGCAGTTCTTC.

This sequence joins TRBV7-6 and TRBJ1-1, with 10 bases identical to TRBD1. V lost 4 bases to trimming and J lost 4 bases; unmatched junction nucleotides: 9. The CDR3 has 16 residues. Germline V lookup: CDR1 SGHVS, CDR2 FNYEAQ. This CDR3 is CASSSVVTGGRTEAFF. As DNA, the CDR3 is TGTGCCAGCAGCTCAGTCGTGACAGGGGGCCGCACTGAAGCTTTCTTT.

The genes are TRBV6-6 and TRBJ1-5, with D possibly being TRBD1 (6 bases). CDR1 is MNHNY and CDR2 is SVGAGI in the germline V gene (reference sequence). This CDR3 comprises 17 residues. The ends were cut back, 7 bases at V and 1 base at J, with 20 bases in the middle. DNA of the CDR3: TGTGCCAGCACCCTCCTGCCGGGGGGCTCGAGCAATCAGCCCCAGCATTTT. This sequence encodes CASTLLPGGSSNQPQHF.

On this clonotype itself: A read error may account for a junction end that differs from germline. The V and J genes are TRBV4-1 and TRBJ1-5; 10 bases are shared with TRBD1. In germline, CDR1 is MGHRA, CDR2 YSYEKL. The CDR3 totals 16 residues. CDR3 region: CASSQSGDRGNQPQHF. In nucleotides, the CDR3 is TGTGCCAGCAGCCAGTCTGGGGACAGGGGAAATCAGCCCCAGCATTTT.

This rearrangement joins TRBV10-2 to TRBJ1-1; TRBD1 is a possible D gene (5 bases). The germline V gene has CDR1 WSHSY and CDR2 SAAADI. The CDR3 consists of 13 residues. With 6 bases removed from V and 7 bases from J, the gap between germline ends came to 15 bases. In DNA form, the CDR3 reads TGCGCCAGCAGGGACATGGGTTTAGGTGAAGCTTTCTTT. Its translation: CASRDMGLGEAFF.

The rearrangement links TRBV6-5 to TRBJ2-1; D is tentatively TRBD1 or TRBD2 (5 bases each). There are 13 residues in the CDR3. Germline V CDR1 and CDR2: MNHEY, SVGAGI. With 8 bases removed from V and 4 bases from J, the gap between germline ends came to 12 bases. DNA for the CDR3: TGTGCCAGCGGGACCATCCTTTACAATGAGCAGTTCTTC. Translating it yields CASGTILYNEQFF.

This chain uses TRBV20-1 with TRBJ2-2, with 10 bases identical to TRBD2. This CDR3 is built from 16 residues. Germline V lookup: CDR1 DFQATT, CDR2 SNEGSKA (reference sequence). The V and J ends lost 5 bases and 0 bases, in that order; junction bases with no gene match: 6. The chain's CDR3 is CSAQGLAETNTGELFF. Here the CDR3 DNA reads TGCAGTGCTCAAGGACTAGCGGAAACGAACACCGGGGAGCTGTTTTTT.

In this sample, this clonotype turned up many times. This chain connects TRBV12-3 or TRBV12-4 to TRBJ2-1; 7 bases line up with TRBD1. V lost 7 bases and J lost 8; bases outside the gene matches: 8. CDR3 length equals 13 residues. CDR3 sequence: CASTRDSLDEQFF. CDR3 DNA: TGTGCCAGCACCCGGGACAGCCTGGATGAGCAGTTCTTC.

V usage is TRBV11-1 and J usage is TRBJ1-1; no definite D call. This CDR3 spans 13 amino acids. CDR1 SGHAT and CDR2 FQDESV come from the germline V gene (reference sequence). The V gene lost 2 bases and the J gene lost 7 bases, with 11 bases spanning the gap. The CDR3 DNA sequence: TGTGCCAGCAGCTTACGAGGCTTGCGTGAAGCTTTCTTT. Residues: CASSLRGLREAFF.

Details on this clonotype: This could be a read error, since a much larger clone is one nucleotide away. The rearrangement joins TRBV7-6 to TRBJ1-6; D gene uncertain. Germline CDR1 is SGHVS and CDR2 is FNYEAQ. The CDR3 is 13 residues long. The CDR3 region is CASILGAGPPLHF. CDR3 DNA sequence: TGTGCCAGCATCTTAGGAGCAGGCCCCCCCCTCCACTTT.

In regard to this clonotype: The junction departs from germline at one end; a sequencing error may be responsible. This sequence joins TRBV12-3 or TRBV12-4 and TRBJ2-1; D is uncertain. The CDR3 is made up of 15 amino acids. The CDR3 loop reads CASGFVGGPRNEQFF. The CDR3 nucleotides read TGTGCCAGCGGTTTTGTCGGCGGTCCTAGGAATGAGCAGTTCTTC.

This clonotype has at least ten counts. V and J are TRBV28 and TRBJ1-6; 10 bases line up with TRBD1. This CDR3 is 15 amino acids long. J lost 9 bases, V lost 6 bases, and 8 bases had no gene match. Germline lookup yields CDR1 MDHEN and CDR2 SYDVKM. The CDR3 loop is CASRPRDRGISPLHF. The CDR3 DNA reads as TGTGCCAGCAGGCCACGGGACAGGGGTATTTCACCCCTCCACTTT.

This clonotype has a single count. A read error may be the cause here, since a much bigger clone is one base away. Since no conserved phenylalanine or tryptophan closes the CDR3, a read error is the likely cause. The chain carries TRBV28 and TRBJ1-1; weak D call: TRBD1 (5 bases). V dropped 7 bases and J dropped 1 base, with 13 bases sitting between them. This CDR3 region has 14 residues. Germline CDR1 reads MDHEN; CDR2 reads SYDVKM. The CDR3, as DNA: TGTGCCAGCACCCTCGTTAGGGGGAACACTGAAGCTTTCTTG. Protein product: CASTLVRGNTEAFL.

This chain links TRBV28 with TRBJ2-5; D possibly corresponds to TRBD2 (6 bases). Trimming removed 5 bases from V and 1 base from J, with 17 bases in between. The CDR3 runs to 16 residues. Germline CDR1 is MDHEN and CDR2 is SYDVKM. CDR3: CASSLRGAAGQETQYF. CDR3 DNA sequence: TGTGCCAGCAGTCTCCGCGGGGCGGCTGGCCAAGAGACCCAGTACTTC.